One and the same sample provided the 12 T cell receptor beta chains below, sequenced in a study of blood T cell repertoires in COVID-19. Here immunoSEQ multiplex PCR was the method, and the copy in TCRdb shows in-frame clones only, minus some. The sample shows some 250,000 clones, 86% of them seen only once. The sequenced sample was peripheral blood. Receptor source: a woman aged 25 to 39 with COVID-19, enrolled during active disease.

J is TRBJ1-2 and V is TRBV7-9, with D hard to call. V lost 1 base to trimming and J lost 5 bases, with 11 bases between them. This CDR3 is 14 amino acids long. Germline lookup yields CDR1 SEHNR and CDR2 FQNEAQ (reference sequence). The CDR3 region has the DNA TGTGCCAGCAGCTTAGAAGGCCGAGGGTATGGCTACACCTTC. Its protein is CASSLEGRGYGYTF. The whole variable domain, filled in from reference TRBV7-9 and TRBJ1-2, reads DTGVSQNPRHKITKRGQNVTFRCDPISEHNRLYWYRQTLGQGPEFLTYFQNEAQLEKSRLLSDRFSAERPKGSFSTLEIQRTEQGDSAMYLCASSLEGRGYGYTFGSGTRLTVV.

This chain links TRBV2 with TRBJ2-2; TRBD2 matches 12 bases. This CDR3 is 16 amino acids long. Germline assignment: CDR1 SNHLY and CDR2 FYNNEI. Trimming cost V 6 bases and J 1 base; bases outside gene matches: 3. CDR3 amino acids: CASRSGLAGNTGELFF. The CDR3 DNA follows: TGTGCCAGCAGATCGGGACTAGCGGGGAACACCGGGGAGCTGTTTTTT.

The V call is TRBV29-1, the J call TRBJ2-5; possibly TRBD2 for D (5 bases). CDR1 is SQVTM and CDR2 is ANQGSEA in the germline V gene. The CDR3 has 13 amino acids. Trimming cost V 7 bases and J 5 bases, with 17 bases left between them. The CDR3 reads CSAEGGLGETQYF. CDR3 in DNA: TGCAGCGCCGAGGGCGGACTGGGGGAGACCCAGTACTTC.

CDR3: CASSLISVDTQYF. CDR3 DNA: TGTGCCAGCAGTCTCATCAGCGTAGATACGCAGTATTTT. The chain has TRBV2 and TRBJ2-3, with D unclear. Trimming cost V 5 bases and J 5 bases, with 11 bases left between them. Germline values: CDR1 SNHLY, CDR2 FYNNEI. This CDR3 has 13 amino acids.

The chain recombines TRBV5-6 with TRBJ1-2; D possibly corresponds to TRBD1 (5 bases). CDR1 and CDR2 from the germline V gene are SGHDT and YYEEEE. V gave up 6 bases and J gave up 4 bases, with 13 bases separating them. The CDR3 runs 13 residues. Written as DNA, the CDR3 is TGTGCCAGCACCCCGGGGGGGTTCTATGGCTACACCTTC. Translating it yields CASTPGGFYGYTF.

The chain combines TRBV30 with TRBJ2-2; 7 nucleotides agree with TRBD1. Trimming cost V 8 bases and J 6 bases; bases outside gene matches: 3. Germline assignment: CDR1 GTSNPN and CDR2 SVGIG (reference sequence). The CDR3 loop spans 11 amino acids. The CDR3 sequence is CARQGAGELFF. The CDR3 region has the DNA TGTGCCCGCCAGGGGGCCGGGGAGCTGTTTTTT.

This chain links TRBV6-5 with TRBJ1-2; D remains ambiguous. Germline lookup yields CDR1 MNHEY and CDR2 SVGAGI. Between the trimmed V and J ends, which lost 3 bases and 6 bases, there was a span of 8 bases. CDR3 length equals 12 residues. CDR3 in DNA: TGTGCCAGCAGTTATGGGCGGGATGGCTACACCTTC. Protein product: CASSYGRDGYTF.

This clone was observed a few times. The chain uses TRBV15 and TRBJ1-5; 11 bases are shared with TRBD1. Germline CDR1 LNHNV, CDR2 YYDKDF (reference sequence). Trimming removed 3 bases from V and 6 bases from J; junction bases left unmatched: 7. CDR3 length: 16 residues. The CDR3 DNA reads TGTGCCACCAGCAGTTCGGACAGGGGGCGCGGTCAGCCCCAGCATTTT. It translates to CATSSSDRGRGQPQHF.

V usage is TRBV28 and J usage is TRBJ1-2; 7 nucleotides agree with TRBD1. The CDR3 sequence is 15 residues long. Germline lookup yields CDR1 MDHEN and CDR2 SYDVKM. J was trimmed by 8 bases and V by 7 bases; bases with no gene match: 16. The CDR3 region is CASTFGQVLPMGYTF. CDR3 bases: TGTGCCAGCACCTTTGGACAGGTACTACCTATGGGCTACACCTTC.

The genes are TRBV5-1 and TRBJ2-7, with TRBD1 identical over 8 bases. This CDR3 contains 14 residues. After removal of 0 bases from V and 7 bases from J, the junction contained 6 bases not matched to a gene. Germline assignment: CDR1 SGHRS and CDR2 YFSETQ. The chain's CDR3 is CASSLGQGAREQYF. In DNA form, the CDR3 reads TGCGCCAGCAGCTTGGGGCAGGGGGCGCGGGAGCAGTACTTC. The full variable domain, in which reference TRBV5-1 and TRBJ2-7 provide the parts outside the CDR3, is KAGVTQTPRYLIKTRGQQVTLSCSPISGHRSVSWYQQTPGQGLQFLFEYFSETQRNKGNFPGRFSGRQFSNSRSEMNVSTLELGDSALYLCASSLGQGAREQYFGPGTRLTVT.

The chain employs TRBV7-2 and TRBJ2-7; D gene unclear. The V end lost 1 base, the J end lost 7 bases, and 14 bases lay between the germline ends. CDR3 length: 14 residues. CDR1 is SGHTA, CDR2 FQGNSA, per germline. The CDR3 DNA reads as TGTGCCAGCAGCTTAGAATTTTCCCCCCGGGAGCAGTACTTC. The encoded protein is CASSLEFSPREQYF.

This clone was detected once. The V gene is TRBV3-1 (or the pseudogene TRBV3-2), the J gene TRBJ1-6; maybe TRBD1 (5 bases). Trimming cost V 6 bases and J 9 bases, with 18 bases left between them. The CDR3 runs 15 residues. Germline CDR1 is LGHDT and CDR2 is YNNKEL (reference sequence). Here the CDR3 reads CASRRQTPVASPLHF. The CDR3 region has the DNA TGTGCCAGCAGACGACAGACCCCCGTGGCTTCACCCCTCCACTTT.